A selection of T cell receptor beta chains follows, all from one sample in a study of Graves' ophthalmopathy and Graves' hyperthyroidism. TCRdb re-derived calls from the multiplex PCR reads in MiXCR, one entry per CDR3 protein. The sample lists around 660,000 distinct CDR3 sequences; about 40% were seen once. The sequencing input was peripheral blood. These TCRs come from an adult man with Graves' ophthalmopathy. CDR3s include the opening cysteine and the closing phenylalanine or tryptophan. A D gene is named only where the DNA matches it firmly. Only part of the rows carry a size: once, few, many, or a class if the clone is expanded.

>-|TRBJ2-3|TRBV24-1|-
CATSDIGDTQYF
TGTGCCACCAGTGATATAGGAGATACGCAGTATTTT
>TRBD1|TRBJ1-2|TRBV7-2|-
CASSLNAGGGYTF
TGTGCCAGCAGCTTAAATGCAGGGGGCGGCTACACCTTC
>-|TRBJ1-3|TRBV25-1|-
CASSESMGSGNTIYF
TGTGCCAGCAGTGAATCCATGGGCTCTGGAAACACCATATATTTT
>TRBD1|TRBJ1-2|TRBV29-1|-
CSASGTALSNYGYTF
TGCAGCGCCAGCGGGACAGCCCTTTCTAACTATGGCTACACCTTC
>TRBD2|TRBJ2-5|TRBV29-1|-
CSGEGLAGGGETQYF
TGCAGCGGTGAGGGACTAGCGGGGGGGGGAGAGACCCAGTACTTC
>TRBD1|TRBJ2-7|TRBV13|-
CASSLKQGVYEQYF
TGTGCCAGCAGCTTAAAACAGGGGGTTTACGAGCAGTACTTC
>-|TRBJ2-2|TRBV10-3|-
CAGHGGTGELFF
TGTGCCGGCCATGGGGGGACCGGGGAGCTGTTTTTT
>-|TRBJ2-5|TRBV29-1|-
CSGSQETQYF
TGCAGCGGGAGCCAAGAGACCCAGTACTTC
>TRBD2|TRBJ2-2|TRBV20-1|few
CSAPSTSGSTGELFF
TGCAGTGCTCCTTCGACTAGCGGGAGTACCGGGGAGCTGTTTTTT
>-|TRBJ1-3|TRBV25-1|once
CASSGTAFSGNTIYFGNTIYF
-
>-|TRBJ1-6|TRBV7-9|-
CASSLFDPYNSPLHF
TGTGCCAGCAGCTTGTTTGACCCCTATAATTCACCCCTCCACTTT
>-|TRBJ1-2|TRBV11-2|many
CASSFHRTENYGYTF
TGTGCCAGCAGCTTTCATAGGACAGAGAACTATGGCTACACCTTC
>-|TRBJ1-2|TRBV7-3|-
CASSSGQSDGYTF
TGTGCCAGCAGCTCAGGGCAGAGCGATGGCTACACCTTC
>TRBD2|TRBJ2-7|TRBV20-1|few
CSARDSGKGTTYEQYF
TGCAGTGCTAGAGATTCAGGGAAGGGGACTACCTACGAGCAGTACTTC
>-|TRBJ2-3|TRBV25-1|-
CASSEIQAGSADTQYF
TGTGCCAGCAGTGAAATCCAGGCCGGCAGCGCAGATACGCAGTATTTT
>-|TRBJ2-5|TRBV29-1|-
CSLEQVPETQYF
TGCAGCTTGGAGCAGGTTCCGGAGACCCAGTACTTC
>-|TRBJ1-6|TRBV7-6|many
CASSLFESSSYNSPLHF
TGTGCCAGCAGCTTATTTGAGTCAAGCTCCTATAATTCACCCCTCCACTTT
>TRBD2|TRBJ2-7|TRBV29-1|-
CSVGGVAGEFEQYF
TGCAGCGTTGGGGGGGTAGCGGGCGAATTCGAGCAGTACTTC
>TRBD1|TRBJ1-3|TRBV6-5|many
CASSVGQGVGNTIYF
TGTGCCAGCAGTGTAGGACAGGGGGTCGGAAACACCATATATTTT
>-|TRBJ1-3|TRBV5-1|many
CASSLGAASGNTIYF
TGCGCCAGCAGCTTGGGTGCGGCGTCTGGAAACACCATATATTTT
>-|TRBJ2-5|TRBV30|-
CAWSQQETQYF
TGTGCCTGGAGTCAACAAGAGACCCAGTACTTC
>-|TRBJ1-4|TRBV5-6|-
CASSLAGSTNEKLFF
TGTGCCAGCAGCTTGGCGGGCTCAACTAATGAAAAACTGTTTTTT
>TRBD1|TRBJ1-5|TRBV9|few
CASSATGETQPQHF
TGTGCCAGCAGCGCGACAGGGGAGACCCAGCCCCAGCATTTT
>TRBD2|TRBJ2-6|TRBV7-9|few
CASSQDGGAGANVLTF
TGTGCCAGCAGCCAAGATGGGGGGGCTGGGGCCAACGTCCTGACTTTC
>TRBD1|TRBJ2-7|TRBV5-4|-
CASRRTGGDNEQYF
TGTGCCAGCAGGCGGACAGGGGGGGACAACGAGCAGTACTTC
>TRBD1|TRBJ2-5|TRBV20-1|-
CSASGLGTGGQETQYF
TGCAGTGCTAGTGGTTTAGGGACAGGGGGCCAAGAGACCCAGTACTTC
>-|TRBJ2-7|TRBV10-2|-
CASSPRGRWGYEQYF
TGTGCCAGCAGTCCCAGGGGCCGCTGGGGCTACGAGCAGTACTTC
>-|TRBJ1-1|TRBV20-1|many
CSARAENTEAFF
TGCAGTGCTCGGGCCGAGAACACTGAAGCTTTCTTT
>TRBD1|TRBJ2-3|TRBV2|few
CASTHRGQGTDTQYF
TGTGCCAGCACCCATCGGGGACAGGGCACAGATACGCAGTATTTT
>TRBD1|TRBJ1-5|TRBV24-1|-
CASSEPLSDRTSYQPQHF
TGTGCCAGCAGTGAACCTCTCTCGGACAGGACCTCTTATCAGCCCCAGCATTTT
>-|TRBJ1-1|TRBV29-1|many
CSVEVRGRKNTEAFF
TGCAGCGTTGAAGTCCGGGGGCGGAAGAACACTGAAGCTTTCTTT
>TRBD1|TRBJ2-6|TRBV10-3|many
CAIPDRGSGANVLTF
TGTGCCATCCCCGACAGGGGGTCTGGGGCCAACGTCCTGACTTTC
>-|TRBJ2-5|TRBV19|many
CASSGTGVLQETQYF
TGTGCCAGTAGCGGGACCGGAGTTCTACAAGAGACCCAGTACTTC
>-|TRBJ2-7|TRBV7-9|-
CASTSGTSSGVKGAYEQYF
TGTGCCAGCACCTCCGGGACCTCCTCAGGAGTAAAGGGAGCCTACGAGCAGTACTTC
>-|TRBJ1-3|TRBV5-8|many
CASSHRPDTIYF
TGTGCCAGCAGCCATAGACCGGACACCATATATTTT
>TRBD1|TRBJ2-5|TRBV7-9|-
CASSFPPGQGETQYF
TGTGCCAGCAGCTTCCCCCCGGGACAGGGAGAGACCCAGTACTTC
>TRBD1|TRBJ1-1|TRBV29-1|-
CSVHTGTGDTEAFF
TGCAGCGTGCATACCGGGACAGGGGACACTGAAGCTTTCTTT
>-|TRBJ2-5|TRBV9|-
CASSSGASYETQYF
TGTGCCAGCAGCTCCGGGGCCTCCTATGAGACCCAGTACTTC
>-|TRBJ1-6|TRBV11-2|many
CASSATFNSPLHF
TGTGCCAGCAGCGCTACGTTTAATTCACCCCTCCACTTT
>-|TRBJ2-7|TRBV6-1|many
CASSRVGRADEQYF
TGTGCCAGCAGTCGGGTTGGCAGGGCTGACGAGCAGTACTTC
>TRBD1|TRBJ1-1|TRBV24-1|-
CASNGDSRAEAFF
TGTGCCAGCAATGGGGACAGTCGCGCTGAAGCTTTCTTT
>-|TRBJ1-5|TRBV7-2|many
CASSIYSLGNQPQHF
TGTGCCAGCAGCATATACAGTTTGGGAAATCAGCCCCAGCATTTT
>TRBD1|TRBJ2-5|TRBV7-9|-
CASSPPGQGGETQYF
TGTGCCAGCAGCCCACCGGGACAGGGAGGGGAGACCCAGTACTTC
>TRBD1|TRBJ2-1|TRBV11-3|-
CASSPGQTANEQFF
TGTGCCAGCAGCCCGGGACAGACAGCTAATGAGCAGTTCTTC